The 24 T cell receptor beta chains reported below all come from one sample, sequenced in a study of spatial heterogeneity in lung cancer (dated by TCRdb to the late 2010s). This specimen's time point label, interpreted: blood at routine non-recurrence follow-up after resection. Library construction relied on 5' RACE. Reads for this sample came from a NextSeq 500. TCRdb reran the public reads through fastp at Q25 and MiXCR, keeping productive beta chains. Rows with a matching CDR3 protein are joined into one entry that keeps the most common DNA and genes. The sample table records 39,000 or so distinct CDR3 sequences; roughly a tenth of these occur just once. Roughly 15% of the sample belongs to the ten largest clones. This material consisted of PBMCs, taken at follow-up. The source is a female donor with early-stage non-small cell lung cancer.

This clonotype has at least ten counts. The CDR3 reads CASSGTSGGRSSYNEQFF. In nucleotides, the CDR3 is TGTGCCAGCAGCGGAACTAGCGGGGGGCGCAGCTCCTACAATGAGCAGTTCTTC. The chain combines TRBV9 with TRBJ2-1, with 12 bases matching TRBD2. The CDR3 has 18 amino acids. V lost 3 bases to trimming and J lost 0 bases; unmatched junction nucleotides: 7. The germline CDR1 and CDR2 sequences are SGDLS and YYNGEE.

This clonotype was counted at least ten times. The chain uses TRBV6-5 and TRBJ2-5, with 10 bases identical to TRBD2. The CDR3 loop spans 16 amino acids. Germline assignment: CDR1 MNHEY and CDR2 SVGAGI. V was clipped by 4 bases and J by 1 base; unmatched bases: 6. The CDR3 DNA sequence: TGTGCCAGCAGTTTCGGACCTAGCGGGGGCCAAGAGACCCAGTACTTC. It specifies CASSFGPSGGQETQYF.

The chain employs TRBV7-2 and TRBJ2-1; no definite D call. Deletions cut 0 bases from V and 2 bases from J, with 5 bases between. This CDR3 contains 14 residues. Germline loops: CDR1 SGHTA, CDR2 FQGNSA. The CDR3 sequence: CASSLAAAYNEQFF. The CDR3 coding sequence is TGTGCCAGCAGCTTAGCCGCAGCCTACAATGAGCAGTTCTTC.

In this sample, this clonotype turned up many times. The rearrangement joins TRBV19 to TRBJ1-5; TRBD1 is a possible D gene (5 bases). CDR1 LNHDA and CDR2 SQIVND come from the germline V gene (reference sequence). Trimming pared 6 bases from V and 5 bases from J, leaving 17 bases between. CDR3 size: 15 residues. In nucleotides, the CDR3 is TGTGCCAGTAGCCCGGGAAGGCGGGGACATCAGCCCCAGCATTTT. Translation: CASSPGRRGHQPQHF.

The table lists this clonotype with many counts. The chain has TRBV11-1 and TRBJ1-6, with D possibly TRBD1 on 6 matching bases. CDR3 size: 13 residues. The V gene's germline CDR1 is SGHAT and CDR2 FQDESV (reference sequence). The V and J ends lost 5 bases and 12 bases respectively, with 14 bases between them. This chain's CDR3 is CASSVQGWEPLHF. The CDR3 DNA sequence: TGTGCCAGCAGCGTACAGGGTTGGGAACCCCTCCACTTT.

The V gene is TRBV5-5, the J gene TRBJ2-4, with 10 bases lining up with TRBD1. Germline assignment: CDR1 SGHKS and CDR2 YYEKEE (reference sequence). The V and J ends lost 9 bases and 7 bases, in that order; junction bases with no gene match: 10. CDR3 length: 14 residues. CDR3 region: CATGTGESWNIQYF. Here the CDR3 DNA reads TGTGCCACCGGGACAGGGGAGAGTTGGAACATTCAGTACTTC.

The chain carries TRBV2 and TRBJ2-7; the match to TRBD1 covers 7 bases. The CDR3 is made up of 12 amino acids. Germline V lookup: CDR1 SNHLY, CDR2 FYNNEI. After removal of 7 bases from V and 5 bases from J, the junction contained 5 bases not matched to a gene. CDR3 sequence: CASIRDRDEQYF. CDR3 DNA: TGTGCCAGCATCCGAGACAGGGACGAGCAGTACTTC. Filled out from reference TRBV2 and TRBJ2-7, the complete variable domain reads EPEVTQTPSHQVTQMGQEVILRCVPISNHLYFYWYRQILGQKVEFLVSFYNNEISEKSEIFDDQFSVERPDGSNFTLKIRSTKLEDSAMYFCASIRDRDEQYFGPGTRLTVT.

This clonotype occurred a few times. The chain couples TRBV2 to TRBJ1-2; D is undetermined. This CDR3 is built from 10 residues. V lost 6 bases and J 5 bases, leaving 4 bases between the germline ends. From germline, CDR1 is SNHLY and CDR2 FYNNEI. DNA for the CDR3: TGTGCCAGCAGAGGTTATGGCTACACCTTC. Residues: CASRGYGYTF.

This clonotype was detected many times. The gene calls are TRBV6-1 and TRBJ1-2, with D maybe TRBD1 (6 bases). This CDR3 has 14 residues. From germline, CDR1 is MNHNS and CDR2 SASEGT. V was shortened by 0 bases and J by 7 bases, with 12 bases between the two germline ends. The CDR3 here is CASSEADRGAGYTF. DNA for the CDR3: TGTGCCAGCAGTGAAGCGGACAGAGGGGCTGGCTACACCTTC.

This clonotype was observed many times. The chain is built from TRBV7-9 and TRBJ2-5; 8 bases map to TRBD1. Germline V gene sequence: CDR1 SEHNR, CDR2 FQNEAQ (reference sequence). This CDR3 has 16 amino acids. Losses at the gene ends were 5 bases for V and 7 bases for J; bases not matched to a gene: 15. Written as DNA, the CDR3 is TGTGCCAGCAGCGACCGAGGACAGGGAAAGTTGGGGACCCAGTACTTC. It specifies CASSDRGQGKLGTQYF.

There are many counts of this clonotype. This sequence joins TRBV5-1 and TRBJ1-2; 7 nucleotides align to TRBD1. With V trimmed by 4 bases and J by 3 bases, 6 bases remained unmatched. The CDR3 extends over 14 amino acids. In germline, CDR1 is SGHRS, CDR2 YFSETQ. CDR3 coding DNA: TGCGCCAGCAGCCCCGGCGGGACAGACTATGGCTACACCTTC. This translates into CASSPGGTDYGYTF.

This clonotype has a count of ten or more. V is TRBV14 and J is TRBJ1-2; D unresolved. Deletions cut 1 base from V and 7 bases from J, with 10 bases between. The CDR3 contains 13 residues. Germline CDR1 reads SGHDN; CDR2 reads FVKESK. The CDR3 nucleotides are TGTGCCAGCAGCCAAGTGCGGAAGGGTGGCTACACCTTC. Residues: CASSQVRKGGYTF.

The chain carries TRBV11-1 and TRBJ2-1, with D hard to call. Per the germline V gene, CDR1 is SGHAT and CDR2 is FQDESV (reference sequence). The CDR3 spans 14 residues. Trimming shortened V by 1 base and J by 10 bases, and 14 bases separated the two germline ends. The CDR3 sequence: CASSLGAPPGEQFF. For the CDR3, the DNA is TGTGCCAGCAGCTTAGGGGCCCCCCCCGGGGAGCAGTTCTTC.

This clonotype was counted ten times or more. The rearrangement uses TRBV12-3 or TRBV12-4 and TRBJ1-3; D remains ambiguous. V lost 3 bases and J 0 bases, leaving 12 bases between the germline ends. This CDR3 has 16 amino acids. Written as DNA, the CDR3 is TGTGCCAGCAGTTTGTATGGACGCTACTCTGGAAACACCATATATTTT. Its translation: CASSLYGRYSGNTIYF.

This clonotype came up many times. This rearrangement joins TRBV4-1 to TRBJ2-3, with TRBD2 identical over 7 bases. In germline, CDR1 is MGHRA, CDR2 YSYEKL. The CDR3 totals 19 residues. V lost 0 bases, J lost 0 bases, and 12 bases stayed unmatched. CDR3 sequence reads: CASSQDYQRGTRSTDTQYF. CDR3 bases: TGCGCCAGCAGCCAAGATTACCAGCGGGGCACCCGCAGCACAGATACGCAGTATTTT.

This clonotype appeared many times. The V and J genes are TRBV20-1 and TRBJ2-5; possible D gene TRBD1, 5 bases. This CDR3 has 12 amino acids. Germline V CDR1 and CDR2: DFQATT, SNEGSKA (reference sequence). The V gene lost 1 base and the J gene lost 4 bases, with 7 bases spanning the gap. The CDR3 nucleotides are TGCAGTGCTAGAGGGGGCCGAGAGACCCAGTACTTC. It is translated as CSARGGRETQYF.

This clonotype has at least ten counts. The CDR3 protein is CASSKDRDRGIYEQFF. CDR3 DNA: TGTGCCAGCAGCAAAGACCGAGACAGGGGGATTTATGAGCAGTTCTTC. The chain links TRBV21-1 to TRBJ2-1; the table assigns TRBD1, which was not confirmed against the DNA. TRBV21-1 is deemed a pseudogene. The CDR3 runs 16 residues.

This clonotype was counted only a few times. This chain links TRBV11-2 with TRBJ1-5, with D unresolved. In germline, CDR1 is SGHAT, CDR2 FQNNGV. The CDR3 contains 15 residues. Trimming took off 0 bases at V and 0 bases at J, with 6 bases between the two ends. The CDR3 reads CASSLEIGSNQPQHF. As DNA, the CDR3 is TGTGCCAGCAGCTTAGAAATTGGTAGCAATCAGCCCCAGCATTTT.

This clonotype has only a few counts. V and J are TRBV7-3 and TRBJ2-3; D gene unclear. Trimming took off 6 bases at V and 5 bases at J, with 12 bases between the two ends. The CDR3 is made up of 13 amino acids. Germline assignment: CDR1 SGHTA and CDR2 FQGTGA. The CDR3 coding sequence is TGTGCCAGCAGTCACGGTGGTATAGATACGCAGTATTTT. It yields the protein CASSHGGIDTQYF.

There are many counts of this clonotype. This chain uses TRBV24-1 with TRBJ1-1; D is unresolved. The CDR3 is made up of 15 amino acids. Germline V lookup: CDR1 KGHDR, CDR2 SFDVKD. The V end was cut by 2 bases, the J end by 1 base, with 10 bases between. CDR3 residues: CATSDSTPGNTEAFF. The CDR3 DNA is TGTGCCACCAGTGATTCAACGCCCGGGAACACTGAAGCTTTCTTT.

This clonotype occurred many times. The V and J genes are TRBV29-1 and TRBJ2-7; D may correspond to TRBD1 or TRBD2 (5 bases each). Germline V gene lookup returns CDR1 SQVTM and CDR2 ANQGSEA. With 5 bases removed from V and 4 bases from J, the gap between germline ends came to 21 bases. This CDR3 is 15 amino acids long. CDR3 bases: TGCAGCGTTATAAAACTCGAGGGGTCGCGGTACGAGCAGTACTTC. The encoded protein is CSVIKLEGSRYEQYF.

This clonotype has ten or more counts. The rearrangement joins TRBV5-5 to TRBJ1-5, with 9 nucleotides matching TRBD1. Trimming took 4 bases from V and 0 from J; bases not matched to a gene: 11. This CDR3 has 18 residues. From germline, CDR1 is SGHKS and CDR2 YYEKEE (reference sequence). The CDR3 spells CASSAGLGQGSSNQPQHF. CDR3 coding DNA: TGTGCCAGCAGCGCCGGCTTAGGACAGGGGTCTAGCAATCAGCCCCAGCATTTT.

This clonotype occurred a few times. J is TRBJ1-5 and V is TRBV2, with 7 bases identical to TRBD1. J was trimmed by 9 bases and V by 5 bases; bases with no gene match: 4. This CDR3 is built from 12 residues. Per germline, CDR1 SNHLY and CDR2 FYNNEI. The CDR3 is CASSTQGVPQHF. The CDR3 nucleotides are TGTGCCAGCAGTACTCAGGGGGTGCCCCAGCATTTT.

The genes are TRBV20-1 and TRBJ2-1; 8 positions agree with TRBD2. V shed 3 bases and J 6 bases; nucleotides not matched to a gene: 13. The CDR3 runs 16 residues. Germline assignment: CDR1 DFQATT and CDR2 SNEGSKA (reference sequence). The CDR3 spells CSASLTRAGLGNEQFF. Here the CDR3 DNA reads TGCAGTGCTAGCCTAACTAGGGCGGGACTAGGCAATGAGCAGTTCTTC.